Presented here are 20 T cell receptor beta chains from one specimen sequenced in a study of a mutant IDH1 vaccine in newly diagnosed glioma. Time point defined: week 23, last vaccination. Doses consisted of 300 ug of mutant IDH1 20-mer peptide each, paired with topical imiquimod. The data were produced by immunoSEQ multiplex PCR, yet TCRdb's version contains in-frame clones alone and is incomplete. Among around 60,000 clones listed, 70% to 90% were seen once. These receptors' antigens are unknown. Sample: PBMCs, taken from a glioma patient whose treatment included an IDH1 peptide vaccine. These receptors came from a young man with glioma.

The chain couples TRBV14 to TRBJ1-2, with 7 nucleotides matching TRBD1. The CDR3 extends over 16 amino acids. After removal of 3 bases from V and 0 bases from J, the junction contained 7 bases not matched to a gene. CDR1 and CDR2 (germline): SGHDN, FVKESK. CDR3 DNA: TGTGCCAGCAGCCATCTCCAGGGGGGAGCTAACTATGGCTACACCTTC. It translates to CASSHLQGGANYGYTF.

The rearrangement links TRBV2 to TRBJ1-3; D is unresolved. Trimming cost V 1 base and J 1 base, with 14 bases left between them. The CDR3 is 17 residues long. CDR1 and CDR2 (germline): SNHLY, FYNNEI. The CDR3 DNA sequence: TGTGCCAGCAGTGAAGATGAGCGGGAGATTTCTGGAAACACCATATATTTT. Translated, it gives CASSEDEREISGNTIYF.

The rearrangement uses TRBV18 and TRBJ1-2, with a weak D call TRBD1 (5 bases). V lost 2 bases, J lost 4 bases, and 23 bases lay in between. Germline V lookup: CDR1 KGHSH, CDR2 LQKENI. This CDR3 is 18 amino acids long. The CDR3 DNA sequence: TGTGCCAGCTCACCAATCCGTTTAAGGCAGGGTTATGTCTATGGCTACACCTTC. Translating gives CASSPIRLRQGYVYGYTF.

The chain is built from TRBV6-1 and TRBJ1-1; the D is unclear. Germline lookup yields CDR1 MNHNS and CDR2 SASEGT. V was trimmed by 1 base and J by 10 bases, leaving 19 bases between them. The CDR3 totals 15 residues. For the CDR3, the DNA is TGTGCCAGCAGTGAAGTAATTACACAGCGGGTGCGAGCTTTCTTT. Translating gives CASSEVITQRVRAFF.

This sequence joins TRBV11-2 and TRBJ2-5, with 10 positions matching TRBD2. After removal of 5 bases from V and 1 base from J, the junction contained 13 bases not matched to a gene. Germline values: CDR1 SGHAT, CDR2 FQNNGV. The CDR3 extends over 18 amino acids. CDR3 in amino acids: CASSDLLSSGGSQETQYF. In DNA, the CDR3 is TGTGCCAGCAGCGATCTACTATCTAGCGGGGGATCCCAAGAGACCCAGTACTTC.

This clone occurred a few times. The chain has TRBV18 and TRBJ2-7; TRBD1 aligns across 7 bases. Germline V lookup: CDR1 KGHSH, CDR2 LQKENI. This CDR3 is built from 14 residues. The V and J ends lost 2 bases and 5 bases, in that order; junction bases with no gene match: 6. The CDR3 spells CASSPTSQGNEQYF. CDR3 in DNA: TGTGCCAGCTCACCAACTTCACAGGGGAACGAGCAGTACTTC. The variable domain in full, with the rest retrieved from reference TRBV18 and TRBJ2-7, is NAGVMQNPRHLVRRRGQEARLRCSPMKGHSHVYWYRQLPEEGLKFMVYLQKENIIDESGMPKERFSAEFPKEGPSILRIQQVVRGDSAAYFCASSPTSQGNEQYFGPGTRLTVT.

The CDR3 bases are TGTGCCAGCAGCCCGGCTAGCGGGGGGGCCGTTGTGACCCAGTACTTC. Translating gives CASSPASGGAVVTQYF. V and J are TRBV7-6 and TRBJ2-5, with 12 nucleotides matching TRBD2. Germline lookup yields CDR1 SGHVS and CDR2 FNYEAQ. The CDR3 spans 16 residues. Trimming at V came to 5 bases and at J to 7 bases, leaving 11 bases not matched to a gene. Filled out from reference TRBV7-6 and TRBJ2-5, the complete variable domain reads GAGVSQSPRYKVTKRGQDVALRCDPISGHVSLYWYRQALGQGPEFLTYFNYEAQQDKSGLPNDRFSAERPEGSISTLTIQRTEQRDSAMYRCASSPASGGAVVTQYFGPGTRLLVL.

The V call is TRBV28, the J call TRBJ1-5, with a weak D call TRBD1 (5 bases). Germline loops: CDR1 MDHEN, CDR2 SYDVKM. V lost 3 bases and J 2 bases, leaving 20 bases between the germline ends. The CDR3 loop spans 18 amino acids. CDR3 DNA: TGTGCCAGCAGTTTGGGCAGCGGGGGGGGGAAACGCAATCAGCCCCAGCATTTT. This gives the protein CASSLGSGGGKRNQPQHF.

The chain uses TRBV5-1 and TRBJ2-5, with TRBD2 matching over 11 bases. After removal of 4 bases from V and 7 bases from J, the junction contained 18 bases not matched to a gene. The CDR3 is made up of 18 amino acids. Germline-derived CDR1 and CDR2 are SGHRS and YFSETQ. CDR3 protein: CASSTEAGLAGPVGTQYF. DNA of the CDR3: TGCGCCAGCAGCACGGAAGCTGGACTAGCGGGTCCCGTGGGGACCCAGTACTTC.

V usage is TRBV10-1 and J usage is TRBJ2-7; TRBD1 agrees at 7 bases. The trim removed 3 bases at V and 2 bases at J, leaving 4 bases unmatched. This CDR3 comprises 14 residues. Germline CDR1 and CDR2: WNHNN and SYGVQD (reference sequence). The CDR3 reads CASSEGDSPYEQYF. The CDR3 DNA is TGCGCCAGCAGTGAAGGGGACAGTCCCTACGAGCAGTACTTC.

V is TRBV7-2 and J is TRBJ2-3, with TRBD2 matching 9 bases. There are 14 residues in the CDR3. With 2 bases clipped from V and 10 bases from J, the junction kept 7 bases outside the gene matches. Germline values: CDR1 SGHTA, CDR2 FQGNSA. The CDR3 sequence: CASSLQAGGRAQYF. For the CDR3, the DNA is TGTGCCAGCAGCTTACAAGCGGGGGGACGAGCGCAGTATTTT.

The V call is TRBV2, the J call TRBJ1-6; unclear D gene. The CDR3 contains 16 residues. Germline-derived CDR1 and CDR2 are SNHLY and FYNNEI. V lost 6 bases and J lost 9, with 21 bases in between. Here the CDR3 reads CASSSLGQVEFSPLHF. In nucleotides, the CDR3 is TGTGCCAGCAGCTCCCTTGGGCAGGTAGAATTTTCACCCCTCCACTTT. The variable domain in full, completed from reference TRBV2 and TRBJ1-6, reads EPEVTQTPSHQVTQMGQEVILRCVPISNHLYFYWYRQILGQKVEFLVSFYNNEISEKSEIFDDQFSVERPDGSNFTLKIRSTKLEDSAMYFCASSSLGQVEFSPLHFGNGTRLTVT.

The V gene is TRBV19, the J gene TRBJ2-1; 8 nucleotides match TRBD1. Per the germline V gene, CDR1 is LNHDA and CDR2 is SQIVND (reference sequence). V lost 7 bases, J lost 2 bases, and 7 bases stayed unmatched. The CDR3 is made up of 15 amino acids. DNA for the CDR3: TGTGCCAGTACTATCGGGACAGGAGCCTACAATGAGCAGTTCTTC. As protein: CASTIGTGAYNEQFF.

Concerning this clone itself: One junction end does not reproduce the germline sequence, and a read error may be involved. The J gene is TRBJ2-2, the V gene TRBV9, with 8 bases that match TRBD2. The CDR3 loop spans 17 amino acids. CDR1 is SGDLS, CDR2 YYNGEE, per germline. CDR3 DNA sequence: TGTGCCCGCAGCGGGCGGGGGGTCTACTCGAACACCGGGGAGCTGTTTTTT. Protein product: CARSGRGVYSNTGELFF.

The rearrangement joins TRBV9 to TRBJ2-5; 10 bases match TRBD2. The CDR3 spans 15 residues. Germline V CDR1 and CDR2: SGDLS, YYNGEE. V shed 0 bases, J shed 5 bases, and the junction held 4 bases outside the gene matches. CDR3 sequence reads: CASSVAAGGPETQYF. In DNA form, the CDR3 reads TGTGCCAGCAGCGTAGCAGCGGGGGGGCCGGAGACCCAGTACTTC.

The chain recombines TRBV6-1 with TRBJ2-2; D is ambiguous. The CDR3 is 11 amino acids. V was pared by 8 bases and J by 5 bases, with 6 bases between. Germline CDR1 and CDR2: MNHNS and SASEGT. The CDR3 nucleotides read TGTGCCAGCCGAGCGACCGGGGAGCTGTTTTTT. Protein sequence: CASRATGELFF.

DNA of the CDR3: TGCGCCAGCAGCACGACCGGGACAGGTCTTGATGAGCAGTTCTTC. It is translated as CASSTTGTGLDEQFF. V usage is TRBV5-1 and J usage is TRBJ2-1; 8 bases are shared with TRBD1. J gave up 8 bases and V 4 bases, and 11 bases lay outside the gene matches. The CDR3 runs to 15 residues. Germline V gene data show CDR1 as SGHRS and CDR2 as YFSETQ.

This clone was seen once. This chain joins TRBV19 and TRBJ1-1; D may be TRBD1 (6 bases). This CDR3 has 15 residues. CDR1 LNHDA and CDR2 SQIVND come from the germline V gene (reference sequence). V shed 3 bases and J shed 7 bases, with 18 bases lying between them. The CDR3 DNA reads as TGTGCCAGTAGTATCTCGGGGGCGATGGCCAATGAAGCTTTCTTT. Translation: CASSISGAMANEAFF. Together with reference TRBV19 and TRBJ1-1, the CDR3 gives the full variable domain: DGGITQSPKYLFRKEGQNVTLSCEQNLNHDAMYWYRQDPGQGLRLIYYSQIVNDFQKGDIAEGYSVSREKKESFPLTVTSAQKNPTAFYLCASSISGAMANEAFFGQGTRLTVV.

V and J are TRBV13 and TRBJ1-4; 7 bases match TRBD1. V trimming: 3 bases; J trimming: 8 bases; junction bases outside the gene matches: 6. Germline V lookup: CDR1 PRHDT, CDR2 FYEKMQ (reference sequence). The CDR3 is 14 amino acids. The CDR3 coding sequence is TGTGCCAGCAGCTTGACAGGGAAGGGCGAAAAACTGTTTTTT. The encoded protein is CASSLTGKGEKLFF.

V and J are TRBV13 and TRBJ1-3, with a tentative D call TRBD1 (5 bases). The length of the CDR3 is 14 residues. Germline-derived CDR1 and CDR2 are PRHDT and FYEKMQ (reference sequence). The germline V and J ends were trimmed by 5 bases and 2 bases, with 10 bases remaining between them. The CDR3 bases are TGTGCCAGCAGCCCTAGGGGAGCTGGAAACACCATATATTTT. As protein: CASSPRGAGNTIYF.